The clone carrying this TCR beta chain was seen a few times. The antigen is undetermined. The data were produced by immunoSEQ multiplex PCR, yet TCRdb's version contains in-frame clones alone and is incomplete. The repertoire includes 60,000 to 85,000 clones, 92% of them detected once, and roughly 9% sits in the top ten. The data belong to a study of OX40 agonist ivuxolimab in advanced cancers. Study information: Patients were dosed with the agonistic anti-OX40 (CD134) antibody ivuxolimab. Two cutaneous melanoma patients and one hepatocellular carcinoma patient, three in all, had partial responses. Whole-study results and caveats: CD4+ and CD8+ blood T cells expanded clonally by week 6 at 0.1 to 3.0 mg/kg. Averaged across samples, CD8+ T cells carried more expanded clones than CD4+ did.

This CDR3 is 14 amino acids long. V shed 8 bases and J shed 3 bases, with 14 bases lying between them. Per germline, CDR1 LNHDA and CDR2 SQIVND (reference sequence). This TCR was sampled from an adult with an advanced solid tumor such as melanoma, head and neck, liver or kidney cancer. This chain links TRBV19 with TRBJ2-1; no clear D gene. The starting material was CD4+ or CD8+ T cells sorted from blood, obtained in a trial of the OX40 agonist ivuxolimab. The CDR3 loop reads CASCNSTLYNEQFF. For the CDR3, the DNA is TGTGCCAGTTGTAATTCTACACTCTACAATGAGCAGTTCTTC.